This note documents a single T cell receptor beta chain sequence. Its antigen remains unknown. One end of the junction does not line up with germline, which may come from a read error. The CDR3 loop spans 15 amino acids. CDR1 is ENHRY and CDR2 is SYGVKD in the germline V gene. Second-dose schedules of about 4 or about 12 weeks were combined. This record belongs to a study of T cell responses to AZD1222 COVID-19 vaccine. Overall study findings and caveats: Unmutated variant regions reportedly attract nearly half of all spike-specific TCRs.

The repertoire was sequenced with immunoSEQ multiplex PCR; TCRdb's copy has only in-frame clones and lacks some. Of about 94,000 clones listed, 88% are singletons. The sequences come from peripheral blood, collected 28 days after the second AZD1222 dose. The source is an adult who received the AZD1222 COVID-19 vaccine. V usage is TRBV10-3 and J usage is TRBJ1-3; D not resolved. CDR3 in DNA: TGTGCCATCAGTGAGTCGAGGGAGGCTGGAAACATCATATATTTT. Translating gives CAISESREAGNIIYF.